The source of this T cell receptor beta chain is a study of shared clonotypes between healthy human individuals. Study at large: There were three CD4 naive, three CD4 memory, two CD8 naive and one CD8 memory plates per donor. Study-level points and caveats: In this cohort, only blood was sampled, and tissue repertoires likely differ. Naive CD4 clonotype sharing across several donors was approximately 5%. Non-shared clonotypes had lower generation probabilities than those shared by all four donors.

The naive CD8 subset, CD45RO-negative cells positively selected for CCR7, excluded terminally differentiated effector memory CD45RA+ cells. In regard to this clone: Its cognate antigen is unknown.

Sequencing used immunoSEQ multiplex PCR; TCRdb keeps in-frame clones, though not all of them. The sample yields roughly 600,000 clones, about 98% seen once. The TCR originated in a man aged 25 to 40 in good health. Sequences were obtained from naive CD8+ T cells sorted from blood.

CDR3 in amino acids: CASSLSGFGYTF. The CDR3 DNA is TGTGCCAGCAGCTTGTCGGGTTTTGGCTACACCTTC. This rearrangement joins TRBV5-6 to TRBJ1-2; no firm D call. This CDR3 spans 12 amino acids. Between the trimmed V and J ends, which lost 1 base and 7 bases, there was a span of 8 bases. Germline CDR1 SGHDT, CDR2 YYEEEE.